The 11 T cell receptor beta chains below come from one sample, sequenced in a study of T and B cells in COVID-19 patients. TRB was amplified from roughly 250-500 ng of blood genomic DNA. TRB rearrangements were amplified by multiplex PCR with BIOMED2 TRB-A/B primers. MiXCR was run by TCRdb on the multiplex PCR reads, yielding one entry per CDR3 protein. The sample comprises fewer than 15,000 distinct CDR3 sequences, 25% to 30% of which are singletons, and 7% to 8% rests with the top ten. The sample comprised blood. The receptors derive from a human donor who had recovered from COVID-19.

V usage is TRBV5-6 and J usage is TRBJ2-7; 11 nucleotides agree with TRBD1. The V and J ends lost 3 bases and 6 bases, in that order; junction bases with no gene match: 8. CDR3 length: 15 residues. Germline V gene lookup returns CDR1 SGHDT and CDR2 YYEEEE. The CDR3: CASSSLGTGGREQYF. For the CDR3, the DNA is TGTGCCAGCAGCTCACTCGGGACAGGGGGTCGCGAGCAGTACTTC.

This clonotype was counted a few times. Its ends do not fully match the called genes, so a read error is possible. The V call is TRBV5-1, the J call TRBJ1-2; D gene ambiguous. The germline gives CDR1 SGHRS, CDR2 YFSETQ. There are 14 residues in the CDR3. The CDR3 is CASSLVAQIYGYTF. CDR3 DNA sequence: TGTGCCAGCAGCTTGGTGGCCCAGATCTATGGCTACACCTTC. The whole variable domain, remainder taken from reference TRBV5-1 and TRBJ1-2, is KAGVTQTPRYLIKTRGQQVTLSCSPISGHRSVSWYQQTPGQGLQFLFEYFSETQRNKGNFPGRFSGRQFSNSRSEMNVSTLELGDSALYLCASSLVAQIYGYTFGSGTRLTVV.

The chain employs TRBV20-1 and TRBJ2-1, with a possible D match to TRBD2 (6 bases). V was trimmed by 7 bases and J by 7 bases, leaving 11 bases between them. Germline values: CDR1 DFQATT, CDR2 SNEGSKA (reference sequence). There are 11 residues in the CDR3. CDR3 in amino acids: CSGREGNEQFF. Here the CDR3 DNA reads TGCAGTGGGAGGGAAGGGAATGAGCAGTTCTTC.

This clonotype was seen only a few times. V gene TRBV6-2 or TRBV6-3 combines with J gene TRBJ1-5; 8 bases agree with TRBD1. Germline V lookup: CDR1 MNHEY, CDR2 SVGEGT. After removal of 7 bases from V and 0 bases from J, the junction contained 5 bases not matched to a gene. The CDR3 loop spans 15 amino acids. The CDR3 here is CASTRTGNSNQPQHF. DNA of the CDR3: TGTGCCAGCACCCGGACAGGGAATAGCAATCAGCCCCAGCATTTT.

This clonotype turned up a few times. This chain connects TRBV12-3 or TRBV12-4 to TRBJ1-5; D is undetermined. The CDR3 runs to 14 residues. Trimming stripped 3 bases from V and 4 bases from J, with 10 bases between. The CDR3: CASSFPDGNQPQHF. The CDR3 DNA reads TGTGCCAGCAGTTTCCCCGACGGGAATCAGCCCCAGCATTTT.

Sample share makes this clonotype medium-sized (0.01 to 0.1%). This chain connects TRBV29-1 to TRBJ2-7; D perhaps matches TRBD2 (7 bases). The CDR3 spans 15 residues. V lost 4 bases to trimming and J lost 1 base, with 17 bases between them. Germline lookup yields CDR1 SQVTM and CDR2 ANQGSEA. CDR3 in DNA: TGCAGCGTTGCCGGGGGGCAGGGACCTTCCTACGAGCAGTACTTC. Its translation: CSVAGGQGPSYEQYF.

The sample holds a few counts of this clonotype. CDR3: CASSSTLYNEQFF. For the CDR3, the DNA is TGTGCCAGCAGCTCGACTTTATACAATGAGCAGTTCTTC. The rearrangement links TRBV5-6 to TRBJ2-1; the D is unclear. Germline CDR1 is SGHDT and CDR2 is YYEEEE. V was trimmed by 3 bases and J by 4 bases, leaving 8 bases between them. This CDR3 comprises 13 residues.

This clonotype is medium-sized in the sample. The chain carries TRBV19 and TRBJ2-3, with 12 bases matching TRBD2. With V trimmed by 6 bases and J by 5 bases, 0 bases remained unmatched. Germline assignment: CDR1 LNHDA and CDR2 SQIVND (reference sequence). The CDR3 contains 13 residues. CDR3: CASRLAGGDTQYF. Written as DNA, the CDR3 is TGTGCCAGTAGACTAGCGGGGGGAGATACGCAGTATTTT. The full variable domain, in which reference TRBV19 and TRBJ2-3 provide the parts outside the CDR3, is DGGITQSPKYLFRKEGQNVTLSCEQNLNHDAMYWYRQDPGQGLRLIYYSQIVNDFQKGDIAEGYSVSREKKESFPLTVTSAQKNPTAFYLCASRLAGGDTQYFGPGTRLTVL.

The chain has TRBV7-9 and TRBJ2-2; 9 positions match TRBD1. The J segment lost 3 bases and the V segment lost 5 bases, leaving 7 bases of the junction unmatched. Germline V gene data show CDR1 as SEHNR and CDR2 as FQNEAQ (reference sequence). The CDR3 runs 16 residues. The CDR3 DNA sequence: TGTGCCAGCAGCCATCCGGGACAGGGTGACACCGGGGAGCTGTTTTTT. Its translation: CASSHPGQGDTGELFF. Based on the CDR3 plus reference TRBV7-9 and TRBJ2-2, the full variable domain is DTGVSQNPRHKITKRGQNVTFRCDPISEHNRLYWYRQTLGQGPEFLTYFQNEAQLEKSRLLSDRFSAERPKGSFSTLEIQRTEQGDSAMYLCASSHPGQGDTGELFFGEGSRLTVL.

The V call is TRBV4-3, the J call TRBJ1-6, with D possibly matching TRBD1 (5 bases). Per the germline V gene, CDR1 is LGHNA and CDR2 is YSLEER. This CDR3 region has 16 residues. Trimming shortened V by 8 bases and J by 5 bases, and 19 bases separated the two germline ends. This CDR3 reads CASGLGVGFDNSPLHF. For the CDR3, the DNA is TGCGCCAGCGGCTTAGGGGTGGGATTCGATAATTCACCCCTCCACTTT.

This clonotype has only a few counts. V usage is TRBV14 and J usage is TRBJ2-5, with D unresolved. Germline V lookup: CDR1 SGHDN, CDR2 FVKESK. Trimming took 0 bases from V and 4 from J, leaving 12 bases between them. This CDR3 spans 15 amino acids. CDR3 sequence: CASSQDQGMVETQYF. CDR3 bases: TGTGCCAGCAGCCAAGATCAAGGGATGGTAGAGACCCAGTACTTC. Looking up the rest from reference TRBV14 and TRBJ2-5 gives the full variable domain: EAGVTQFPSHSVIEKGQTVTLRCDPISGHDNLYWYRRVMGKEIKFLLHFVKESKQDESGMPNNRFLAERTGGTYSTLKVQPAELEDSGVYFCASSQDQGMVETQYFGPGTRLLVL.